These T cell receptor beta chains were read from a single sample in a study of OX40 agonist ivuxolimab in advanced cancers. The repertoire was sequenced with immunoSEQ multiplex PCR; TCRdb's copy has only in-frame clones and lacks some. The sample lists under 45,000 clones, 80% seen once, with less than 5% in the top ten. Sequences were derived from CD4+ or CD8+ T cells sorted from blood, sampled in a trial of the OX40 agonist ivuxolimab. All receptors come from an adult with an advanced solid tumor such as melanoma, head and neck, liver or kidney cancer. Both conserved end residues are part of each CDR3. The D gene is left open where the match is weak. Expanded clones get a size class; other rows say once, few or many, or leave the size out.

CDR3nt: TGTGCCAGCAGTGAAGTCTCAGGGACCTACGAGCAGTACTTC
CDR3aa: CASSEVSGTYEQYF
d_gene: NA
v_gene: TRBV6-1
j_gene: TRBJ2-7
abundance: NA

CDR3nt: TGTGCCAGCAGAGGAGGGGACACACGCTTCGAGCAGTACTTC
CDR3aa: CASRGGDTRFEQYF
d_gene: NA
v_gene: TRBV6-1
j_gene: TRBJ2-7
abundance: few

CDR3nt: TGTGCCAGCAGCGTATTGGACGCAACAGGGGCCCAGTACTTC
CDR3aa: CASSVLDATGAQYF
d_gene: TRBD1
v_gene: TRBV9
j_gene: TRBJ2-5
abundance: NA

CDR3nt: TGTGCCAGCAGTGATCGGGGTGGGGTGAGTGGCTACACCTTC
CDR3aa: CASSDRGGVSGYTF
d_gene: NA
v_gene: TRBV2
j_gene: TRBJ1-2
abundance: NA

CDR3nt: TGTGCCAGCAGCCCCCGGACAGGGGCGGGCTATGGCTACACCTTC
CDR3aa: CASSPRTGAGYGYTF
d_gene: TRBD1
v_gene: TRBV6-6
j_gene: TRBJ1-2
abundance: NA

CDR3nt: TGTGCCAGCAGCTTGGAGCATCGGGTGTCAGATACGCAGTATTTT
CDR3aa: CASSLEHRVSDTQYF
d_gene: NA
v_gene: TRBV7-2
j_gene: TRBJ2-3
abundance: NA

CDR3nt: TGCGCCAGCAGCTTTGCGGGTAACCCCAATGAGCAGTTCTTC
CDR3aa: CASSFAGNPNEQFF
d_gene: NA
v_gene: TRBV5-1
j_gene: TRBJ2-1
abundance: once

CDR3nt: TGTGCCAGCAGCTTGATCGGTAACAATGAGCAGTTCTTC
CDR3aa: CASSLIGNNEQFF
d_gene: NA
v_gene: TRBV11-3
j_gene: TRBJ2-1
abundance: NA

CDR3nt: TGCGCCAGCAGCCAAGAATCATCCTTCAACTATGGCTACACCTTC
CDR3aa: CASSQESSFNYGYTF
d_gene: NA
v_gene: TRBV4-3
j_gene: TRBJ1-2
abundance: NA

CDR3nt: TGTGCCAGCAGTGGCGGGACAGGGGGCTTATATACGCAGTATTTT
CDR3aa: CASSGGTGGLYTQYF
d_gene: TRBD1
v_gene: TRBV6-5
j_gene: TRBJ2-3
abundance: NA

CDR3nt: TGCGCCAGCAGCTTGCGCGGGGGGGAGACCCAGTACTTC
CDR3aa: CASSLRGGETQYF
d_gene: TRBD2
v_gene: TRBV5-1
j_gene: TRBJ2-5
abundance: few

CDR3nt: TGTGCCAGTAGTATGGTTCCGGGGAACACTGAAGCTTTCTTT
CDR3aa: CASSMVPGNTEAFF
d_gene: NA
v_gene: TRBV19
j_gene: TRBJ1-1
abundance: few

CDR3nt: TGTGCCAGCAGCTTAGGTTTAGCGGTCTCCTACGAGCAGTACTTC
CDR3aa: CASSLGLAVSYEQYF
d_gene: NA
v_gene: TRBV7-8
j_gene: TRBJ2-7
abundance: NA

CDR3nt: TGTGCCAGCAGTTCCACGAGGGACAGCCTAAATCAGCCCCAGCATTTT
CDR3aa: CASSSTRDSLNQPQHF
d_gene: TRBD1
v_gene: TRBV6-5
j_gene: TRBJ1-5
abundance: NA

CDR3nt: TGTGCCAGTAGTCCCCTTCAGGGTATCGAGTTCTTC
CDR3aa: CASSPLQGIEFF
d_gene: NA
v_gene: TRBV19
j_gene: TRBJ2-1
abundance: NA

CDR3nt: TGTGCCAGCAGACAACAGGGTATGGGGTCACCCCTCCACTTT
CDR3aa: CASRQQGMGSPLHF
d_gene: NA
v_gene: TRBV11-2
j_gene: TRBJ1-6
abundance: NA

CDR3nt: TGTGCCAGCAGCCTCGGGGGGAGGGACGAGCAGTACTTC
CDR3aa: CASSLGGRDEQYF
d_gene: TRBD2
v_gene: TRBV28
j_gene: TRBJ2-7
abundance: NA

CDR3nt: TGTGCCAGCAGTTACGGGAGTGTACCAGGGGAGACCCAGTACTTC
CDR3aa: CASSYGSVPGETQYF
d_gene: NA
v_gene: TRBV6-5
j_gene: TRBJ2-5
abundance: NA

CDR3nt: TGTGCCAGCAGCGTAGCTTTTGGGGGCGCTGAGACCCAGTACTTC
CDR3aa: CASSVAFGGAETQYF
d_gene: NA
v_gene: TRBV9
j_gene: TRBJ2-5
abundance: few

CDR3nt: TGTGCCAGCAGAGGTTCAGGGGTGGCTTTCTTT
CDR3aa: CASRGSGVAFF
d_gene: NA
v_gene: TRBV28
j_gene: TRBJ1-1
abundance: NA

CDR3nt: TGTGCCAGTAGTGGCTGGGAAAAACTGTTTTTT
CDR3aa: CASSGWEKLFF
d_gene: NA
v_gene: TRBV19
j_gene: TRBJ1-4
abundance: few

CDR3nt: TGTGCCAGCAGCTTCCTGAACACTGAAGCTTTCTTT
CDR3aa: CASSFLNTEAFF
d_gene: NA
v_gene: TRBV5-5
j_gene: TRBJ1-1
abundance: NA

CDR3nt: TGTGCCAGCACGGGGACAGGCTGGGGGCCCCAGCATTTT
CDR3aa: CASTGTGWGPQHF
d_gene: TRBD1
v_gene: TRBV7-2
j_gene: TRBJ1-5
abundance: NA

CDR3nt: TGTGCCACCACAACACTCGCCAGTGAAGCTTTCTTT
CDR3aa: CATTTLASEAFF
d_gene: NA
v_gene: TRBV6-5
j_gene: TRBJ1-1
abundance: NA

CDR3nt: TGTGCCAGCAGCCTCGGTGGTGCTGGGGCCAACGTCCTGACTTTC
CDR3aa: CASSLGGAGANVLTF
d_gene: NA
v_gene: TRBV5-8
j_gene: TRBJ2-6
abundance: NA

CDR3nt: TGTGCCAGCAGCTTGCGTCCAGGGGGCCATGGCTACACCTTC
CDR3aa: CASSLRPGGHGYTF
d_gene: TRBD1
v_gene: TRBV5-5
j_gene: TRBJ1-2
abundance: NA

CDR3nt: TGTGCCAGTAGTATGACGGGACATGCCACAGATACGCAGTATTTT
CDR3aa: CASSMTGHATDTQYF
d_gene: NA
v_gene: TRBV19
j_gene: TRBJ2-3
abundance: NA